Listed here are 10 T cell receptor beta chains from one sample, sequenced in a study of blood T cell repertoires in COVID-19. The protocol was immunoSEQ multiplex PCR, while the TCRdb copy is restricted to in-frame clones and leaves out a portion. The table has around 700,000 clones, 85% to 90% seen once. The sequenced sample was peripheral blood. The receptor set was obtained from a woman aged 18-29 years with acute or convalescent COVID-19.

Points on this clone: This sample includes further DNA sequences coding for the same CDR3. The chain joins TRBV30 to TRBJ2-2; D gene uncertain. This CDR3 has 12 amino acids. The V end was cut by 2 bases, the J end by 2 bases, with 3 bases between. In germline, CDR1 is GTSNPN, CDR2 SVGIG (reference sequence). The CDR3 sequence is CAWSLNTGELFF. DNA for the CDR3: TGTGCCTGGAGTTTAAACACCGGGGAGCTGTTTTTT.

This sequence joins TRBV4-2 and TRBJ2-2; D is possibly TRBD2 (6 bases). Trimming removed 2 bases at V and 0 bases at J, with 13 bases between. Per the germline V gene, CDR1 is LGHNA and CDR2 is YNFKEQ. The CDR3 has 17 residues. CDR3 residues: CASSQNVGGANTGELFF. The CDR3 DNA is TGTGCCAGCAGCCAAAATGTAGGCGGGGCGAACACCGGGGAGCTGTTTTTT.

The chain links TRBV4-3 to TRBJ1-2; D might be TRBD1 (6 bases). This CDR3 has 16 residues. Germline assignment: CDR1 LGHNA and CDR2 YSLEER. Trimming stripped 1 base from V and 2 bases from J, with 14 bases between. The CDR3 DNA follows: TGCGCCAGCAGCCAAGGCAGGAGAGGACAGAACTATGGCTACACCTTC. Its protein is CASSQGRRGQNYGYTF.

The V gene is TRBV3-1 (or the pseudogene TRBV3-2), the J gene TRBJ1-1, with a possible D match to TRBD1 (6 bases). The V end lost 5 bases, the J end lost 1 base, and 11 bases lay between the germline ends. CDR3 length: 14 amino acids. Germline CDR1 and CDR2: LGHDT and YNNKEL (reference sequence). The chain's CDR3 is CASSFGQKNTEAFF. CDR3 in DNA: TGTGCCAGCAGCTTTGGACAGAAGAACACTGAAGCTTTCTTT.

About this clone itself: No conserved phenylalanine or tryptophan is present at the end of the CDR3, so a read error is the likely explanation. No DNA is shown, since the ends of the CDR3 on it are uncertain; the CDR3 is the one TCRdb lists. The gene calls are TRBV2 and TRBJ1-1; the table calls TRBD1, which could not be checked here. Germline CDR1 reads SNHLY; CDR2 reads FYNNEI. With termini counted, the CDR3 has 13 amino acids. The CDR3 sequence is CASSEAGQVKIQL.

This chain connects TRBV24-1 to TRBJ1-2, with D tentatively TRBD1 (5 bases). Germline CDR1 KGHDR, CDR2 SFDVKD. The CDR3 loop spans 14 amino acids. V lost 2 bases and J lost 5, with 11 bases in between. The CDR3 loop reads CATSDSQGGYGYTF. The CDR3 DNA is TGTGCCACCAGTGATTCCCAGGGAGGTTATGGCTACACCTTC.

This clone has only one observation. This chain joins TRBV5-1 and TRBJ1-3; D gene unclear. Trimming stripped 4 bases from V and 2 bases from J, with 13 bases between. Per germline, CDR1 SGHRS and CDR2 YFSETQ. The CDR3 consists of 15 residues. The CDR3, as DNA: TGCGCCAGCAGCCCCGGACGGGAAACTGGAAACACCATATATTTT. Amino acids: CASSPGRETGNTIYF.

Only a few counts were recorded for this clone. The junction shows a germline mismatch at one end, possibly a read error. This sequence joins TRBV6-5 and TRBJ1-1; maybe TRBD1 (6 bases). The CDR3 contains 13 residues. Germline lookup yields CDR1 MNHEY and CDR2 SVGAGI. In DNA form, the CDR3 reads TGTGCCAGCAGTTACCATGGGGACACTAAAGCTTTCTTT. This codes for CASSYHGDTKAFF.

This clone occurred once. The gene calls are TRBV5-6 and TRBJ2-2, with TRBD2 matching 8 bases. The CDR3 loop spans 17 amino acids. J gave up 5 bases and V 1 base, and 10 bases lay outside the gene matches. Germline V lookup: CDR1 SGHDT, CDR2 YYEEEE. CDR3 loop: CASSLRFGTSETGELFF. CDR3 in DNA: TGTGCCAGCAGCTTGCGCTTTGGGACTAGTGAAACCGGGGAGCTGTTTTTT. Looking up the rest from reference TRBV5-6 and TRBJ2-2 gives the full variable domain: DAGVTQSPTHLIKTRGQQVTLRCSPKSGHDTVSWYQQALGQGPQFIFQYYEEEERQRGNFPDRFSGHQFPNYSSELNVNALLLGDSALYLCASSLRFGTSETGELFFGEGSRLTVL.

This chain links TRBV9 with TRBJ2-3, with 8 bases matching TRBD2. Trimming took 0 bases from V and 4 from J; bases not matched to a gene: 7. The CDR3 contains 16 residues. Germline V gene data show CDR1 as SGDLS and CDR2 as YYNGEE. The CDR3 loop reads CASSVDGGAHADTQYF. The CDR3 nucleotides read TGTGCCAGCAGCGTAGACGGGGGGGCTCACGCAGATACGCAGTATTTT. The full variable domain, its missing parts supplied by reference TRBV9 and TRBJ2-3, is DSGVTQTPKHLITATGQRVTLRCSPRSGDLSVYWYQQSLDQGLQFLIQYYNGEERAKGNILERFSAQQFPDLHSELNLSSLELGDSALYFCASSVDGGAHADTQYFGPGTRLTVL.